This T cell receptor (beta chain) appears in the sequencing data of a study of blood T cell repertoires in COVID-19. This clone was detected only once. This table comes from immunoSEQ multiplex PCR, and its TCRdb copy is limited to in-frame clones, with some not included. This sample has over 35,000 clones; 75% to 90% occur once, and the top ten carry just under 8.5%. The sequenced material came from peripheral blood. The source of this sequence is a man aged 55 to 70 with active COVID-19.

As DNA, the CDR3 is TGCGCCAGCAGCCAAGGACAGGGCGGGGAGCTGTTTTTT. Translating gives CASSQGQGGELFF. The genes are TRBV4-1 and TRBJ2-2; 7 nucleotides agree with TRBD1. This CDR3 contains 13 residues. V shed 1 base, J shed 7 bases, and the junction held 0 bases outside the gene matches. The germline CDR1 and CDR2 sequences are MGHRA and YSYEKL.